The 7 T cell receptor beta chains presented below share a single source sample, sequenced in a study of T cell repertoires in cytomegalovirus infection. TCRdb re-called the reads through MiXCR, storing one row per CDR3 protein. Among approximately 730,000 distinct CDR3 sequences, just under 30% were seen once, and the ten largest hold over 10%. The antigens of these receptors remain unknown. Sequences were derived from cultured CD8+ T cells from PBMCs, sampled from culture after CMV antigen stimulation. The source is a human donor in good health (CMV status not recorded). Some clones in this sample may be carry-over from other donors' samples.

This clonotype was seen only a few times. CDR3 residues: CASSSPDRLWGYTQYF. As DNA, the CDR3 is TGTGCCAGCAGCTCCCCCGACAGGCTTTGGGGTTATACGCAGTATTTT. The chain employs TRBV7-9 and TRBJ2-3; a weak D match, TRBD1 (6 bases). Trimming cost V 4 bases and J 7 bases, with 21 bases left between them. The length of the CDR3 is 16 residues. Per germline, CDR1 SEHNR and CDR2 FQNEAQ (reference sequence). Drawing the rest from reference TRBV7-9 and TRBJ2-3, the complete variable domain is DTGVSQNPRHKITKRGQNVTFRCDPISEHNRLYWYRQTLGQGPEFLTYFQNEAQLEKSRLLSDRFSAERPKGSFSTLEIQRTEQGDSAMYLCASSSPDRLWGYTQYFGPGTRLTVL.

V usage is TRBV27 and J usage is TRBJ1-1; weak D call: TRBD1 (6 bases). The CDR3 totals 14 residues. Trimming took 0 bases from V and 5 from J, leaving 10 bases between them. Germline assignment: CDR1 MNHEY and CDR2 SMNVEV (reference sequence). In DNA, the CDR3 is TGTGCCAGCAGTTTATCGAATCAGGGGACTGAAGCTTTCTTT. It yields the protein CASSLSNQGTEAFF.

The chain has TRBV9 and TRBJ2-1; 14 bases align to TRBD2. Germline CDR1 and CDR2: SGDLS and YYNGEE. After removal of 4 bases from V and 10 bases from J, the junction contained 4 bases not matched to a gene. The CDR3 totals 14 residues. DNA for the CDR3: TGTGCCAGCAGCTCACGGACTAGCGGGGGGGAGCAGTTCTTC. It codes for CASSSRTSGGEQFF.

This chain joins TRBV7-9 and TRBJ2-7; D not resolved. The V end was cut by 1 base, the J end by 2 bases, with 9 bases between. The CDR3 is 14 amino acids. The germline V gene has CDR1 SEHNR and CDR2 FQNEAQ (reference sequence). CDR3 DNA: TGTGCCAGCAGCTTAGGTTTCGGAACCTACGAGCAGTACGTC. Translated, it gives CASSLGFGTYEQYV.

Concerning this clonotype: One junction end disagrees with the germline gene, perhaps due to a read error. The V call is TRBV7-6, the J call TRBJ2-1; tentative D call: TRBD2 (7 bases). Per the germline V gene, CDR1 is SGHVS and CDR2 is FNYEAQ. The CDR3 is made up of 15 amino acids. CDR3 nucleotides: TGTGCTAGCAGCTTCCGTAAGGGGGGGTTTAATGAGCAGTTCTTC. Encoded protein: CASSFRKGGFNEQFF.

V is TRBV12-3 or TRBV12-4 and J is TRBJ2-1; 10 bases line up with TRBD1. J was trimmed by 8 bases and V by 6 bases; bases with no gene match: 7. CDR3 length equals 14 residues. CDR3 sequence reads: CASSRTGGRYEQFF. The CDR3 DNA is TGTGCCAGCAGCCGGACAGGGGGAAGGTATGAGCAGTTCTTC.

This clonotype was seen only once. Sequence at one end of the junction differs from germline and may be a read error. The J gene is TRBJ1-2, the V gene TRBV25-1, with a tentative D call TRBD1 (6 bases). From germline, CDR1 is MGHDK and CDR2 SYGVNS. The CDR3 has 18 residues. CDR3 sequence (DNA): TGTGTCAGCAGTGAATATTTCGCCGGGGGCGAGAATAACTATGGCTACACCTTC. Its translation is CVSSEYFAGGENNYGYTF.